This T cell receptor beta chain was captured by sequencing in a study of cytomegalovirus exposure and HLA in healthy donors. The PCR made use of 60 Vbeta and 13 Jbeta primers. TCRdb keeps only in-frame clones here, not all; method: immunoSEQ multiplex PCR. The sample shows approximately 120,000 clones, roughly 80% of them seen only once. J lost 7 bases, V lost 2 bases, and 8 bases had no gene match. The CDR3 runs 16 residues. Germline assignment: CDR1 SGHDN and CDR2 FVKESK. The specimen sequenced was PBMCs. The rearrangement joins TRBV14 to TRBJ1-4; 9 nucleotides agree with TRBD1. This sequence was found in a man between 18 and 35 years old in good health and CMV-seropositive. The CDR3 spells CASSQFQTGGSEKLFF. The DNA for the CDR3 is TGTGCCAGCAGCCAATTTCAGACAGGGGGAAGTGAAAAACTGTTTTTT.